The clone carrying this T cell receptor beta chain was observed a few times. Antigen specificity is unknown. These data belong to a study of blood T cells in healthy people across ages. A second roughly 6 to 11 cycle PCR used barcoded and J-beta primers. Carrying 12 random nucleotides, a template-switch adaptor labeled each individual cDNA molecule. TCRdb passed the 5' RACE reads through MiXCR, listing each CDR3 protein once. The sample consists of approximately 690,000 distinct CDR3 sequences, around 38% of them appearing once. Study outcomes and limitations: Estimates of diversity drawn from one million T cells were considered underestimates.

Trimming removed 7 bases from V and 6 bases from J; junction bases left unmatched: 9. Germline assignment: CDR1 SEHNR and CDR2 FQNEAQ (reference sequence). This CDR3 comprises 13 residues. This clonotype was obtained from an elderly man in good health. Sequencing input: blood. This rearrangement joins TRBV7-9 to TRBJ2-7; 7 bases agree with TRBD1. The CDR3 region has the DNA TGTGCCAGCATTTCCGACAGGGTGGGCGAGCAGTACTTC. Translating it yields CASISDRVGEQYF.